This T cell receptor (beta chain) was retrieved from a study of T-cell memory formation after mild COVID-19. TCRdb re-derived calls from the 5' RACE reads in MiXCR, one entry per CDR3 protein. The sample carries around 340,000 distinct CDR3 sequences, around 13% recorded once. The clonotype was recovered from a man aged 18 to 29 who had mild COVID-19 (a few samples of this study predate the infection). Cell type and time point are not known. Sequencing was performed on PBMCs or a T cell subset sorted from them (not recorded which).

CDR3 protein: CASSYPERGTEAFF. The CDR3 DNA is TGTGCCAGCAGTTACCCCGAGAGGGGGACTGAAGCTTTCTTT. This chain links TRBV6-6 with TRBJ1-1; tentatively, D is TRBD1 (6 bases). The V and J ends lost 2 bases and 5 bases respectively, with 12 bases between them. Germline assignment: CDR1 MNHNY and CDR2 SVGAGI (reference sequence). CDR3 length equals 14 residues.